This note documents a single T cell receptor (beta chain) sequence. This specimen comes from a study of T cell changes during pregnancy in multiple sclerosis. Repertoires were generated with immunoSEQ multiplex PCR, while TCRdb's copy carries only in-frame clones and drops some. The profile shows tens of thousands of clones, 93% of them singletons. CDR3 length: 17 amino acids. The germline V gene encodes CDR1 SEHNR and CDR2 FQNEAQ (reference sequence). Trimming took 5 bases from V and 8 from J; bases not matched to a gene: 14. The sample consisted of peripheral blood, taken after pregnancy. This clonotype was sampled from a female donor with multiple sclerosis, enrolled in a pregnancy study. J is TRBJ2-4 and V is TRBV7-9; 11 bases agree with TRBD2. In nucleotides, the CDR3 is TGTGCCAGCAGCCGAACTAGCGGGGGACCCGAGGGTGACATTCAGTACTTC. This translates into CASSRTSGGPEGDIQYF.